Listed below are T cell receptor beta chains from one sample, sequenced in a study of beta chain features in type 1 diabetes. TCRdb's copy holds only in-frame clones and misses some; the assay was immunoSEQ multiplex PCR. The sample has a few hundred thousand clones, roughly 17% seen once. Sequencing was carried out using naive CD4+ T cells from blood. Receptors were obtained from a man aged 25-40 years with type 1 diabetes. CDR3s include the opening cysteine and the closing phenylalanine or tryptophan. The D gene is left open where the match is weak. For some rows the clone size is stated as once, few or many, or as a class when expanded; others skip it.

TRBJ2-3,-,-,TRBV4-1,CASSQGSSRTGQVTDTQYF,TGCGCCAGCAGCCAAGGCTCTTCTCGGACCGGTCAAGTCACAGATACGCAGTATTTT
TRBJ2-3,-,-,TRBV11-2,CASSPMGETTDTQYF,TGTGCCAGCAGCCCAATGGGGGAGACCACAGATACGCAGTATTTT
TRBJ1-4,-,-,TRBV7-9,CASSWAESTNEKLFF,TGTGCCAGCAGCTGGGCAGAGTCAACTAATGAAAAACTGTTTTTT
TRBJ2-7,-,few,TRBV29-1,CSVELGSYEQYF,TGCAGCGTTGAACTGGGATCCTACGAGCAGTACTTC
TRBJ2-3,-,-,TRBV29-1,CSYTGFRGGVADTQYF,TGCAGCTACACGGGGTTCCGGGGCGGGGTGGCAGATACGCAGTATTTT
TRBJ2-3,-,-,TRBV10-3,CAITRDPLSTDTQYF,TGTGCCATCACTCGGGACCCTCTAAGCACAGATACGCAGTATTTT
TRBJ2-2,-,few,TRBV7-2,CASSAGALHPGELFF,TGTGCCAGCAGCGCAGGGGCGCTCCACCCCGGGGAGCTGTTTTTT
TRBJ2-7,-,-,TRBV5-4,CASSFGRGSYEQYF,TGTGCCAGCAGCTTCGGTAGGGGTTCCTACGAGCAGTACTTC
TRBJ1-1,-,-,TRBV9,CASSVAPTENTEAFF,TGTGCCAGCAGCGTAGCTCCGACGGAGAACACTGAAGCTTTCTTT
TRBJ2-5,TRBD2,few,TRBV7-9,CASSNLAGVETQYF,TGTGCCAGCAGCAACCTAGCGGGGGTAGAGACCCAGTACTTC
TRBJ2-3,TRBD1,-,TRBV9,CASSVGQGAADTQYF,TGTGCCAGCAGCGTGGGACAGGGGGCGGCAGATACGCAGTATTTT
TRBJ2-5,-,few,TRBV29-1,CRDSRVKGGETQYF,TGCAGGGATAGCCGTGTGAAGGGCGGGGAGACCCAGTACTTC
TRBJ1-2,TRBD1,few,TRBV7-2,CASSAEGQNYGYTF,TGTGCCAGCAGCGCTGAGGGACAGAACTATGGCTACACCTTC
TRBJ2-1,TRBD2,few,TRBV28,CASSLLASGYNEQFF,TGTGCCAGCAGTTTACTGGCTAGCGGATACAATGAGCAGTTCTTC
TRBJ2-7,TRBD1,-,TRBV10-3,CASWESPGQGHEQYF,TGTGCCAGCTGGGAGTCACCGGGACAGGGCCACGAGCAGTACTTC
TRBJ2-3,TRBD2,-,TRBV5-1,CASSSLTSGRATDTQYF,TGCGCCAGCAGCTCGCTGACTAGCGGGAGGGCCACAGATACGCAGTATTTT
TRBJ2-5,-,-,TRBV7-2,CASSLGGEYVIRETQYF,TGTGCCAGCAGCTTAGGGGGGGAATACGTGATTCGGGAGACCCAGTACTTC
TRBJ2-5,-,-,TRBV25-1,CASSDAGPQETQYF,TGTGCCAGCAGTGATGCAGGGCCCCAAGAGACCCAGTACTTC
TRBJ2-7,-,-,TRBV7-2,CASSANGVSEQYF,TGTGCCAGCAGCGCTAACGGGGTTTCGGAGCAGTACTTC
TRBJ2-7,TRBD1,few,TRBV7-2,CASSSDRGRFYEQYF,TGTGCCAGCAGCTCGGACAGGGGGCGTTTTTACGAGCAGTACTTC
TRBJ2-1,TRBD1,-,TRBV7-2,CASSLDRARFF,TGTGCCAGCAGCCTAGACAGGGCGCGGTTCTTC
TRBJ2-3,-,few,TRBV4-2,CASSQEALSLDTQYF,TGTGCCAGCAGCCAAGAGGCCCTATCCCTTGATACGCAGTATTTT
TRBJ1-1,TRBD1,-,TRBV30,CAWSVQGDTEAFF,TGTGCCTGGAGTGTACAGGGGGACACTGAAGCTTTCTTT
TRBJ1-1,TRBD1,few,TRBV7-2,CASSLVGQENTEAFF,TGTGCCAGCAGCTTAGTGGGACAGGAGAACACTGAAGCTTTCTTT
TRBJ1-2,TRBD1,few,TRBV9,CASSGGQGGYTF,TGTGCCAGCAGCGGAGGACAGGGCGGCTACACCTTC
TRBJ2-1,-,few,TRBV7-3,CASSRFTGDEGKFF,TGTGCCAGCAGCCGCTTCACGGGAGATGAGGGCAAGTTCTTC
TRBJ2-5,TRBD2,-,TRBV29-1,CSVGELAGLQTQYF,TGCAGCGTTGGCGAACTAGCGGGATTGCAGACCCAGTACTTC
TRBJ2-7,-,-,TRBV9,CASSVGSGTLYYEQYF,TGTGCCAGCAGCGTAGGCTCAGGGACTCTTTACTACGAGCAGTACTTC
TRBJ1-1,-,-,TRBV30,CAWSVLGSNTEAFF,TGTGCCTGGAGTGTCCTTGGGTCGAACACTGAAGCTTTCTTT
TRBJ2-1,TRBD2,-,TRBV4-2,CASSLGGRADEQFF,TGTGCCAGCAGCCTCGGCGGGAGGGCCGATGAGCAGTTCTTC
TRBJ2-5,-,-,TRBV25-1,CASSEYPKGGTRETQYF,TGTGCCAGCAGTGAATATCCCAAGGGCGGGACCCGGGAGACCCAGTACTTC
TRBJ2-2,-,-,TRBV9,CASSERTWGEAGELFF,TGTGCCAGCAGCGAAAGAACTTGGGGCGAGGCCGGGGAGCTGTTTTTT
TRBJ2-1,-,-,TRBV11-2,CASSLGRNNEQFF,TGTGCCAGCAGCTTAGGACGGAACAATGAGCAGTTCTTC
TRBJ2-7,-,-,TRBV10-3,CAISANYEQYF,TGTGCCATCAGTGCTAACTACGAGCAGTACTTC
TRBJ1-1,-,-,TRBV25-1,CASIRQGTGQTEAFF,TGTGCCAGCATACGGCAGGGGACGGGGCAAACTGAAGCTTTCTTT
TRBJ2-7,TRBD2,-,TRBV30,CACITSGSSYEQYF,TGTGCCTGTATCACTAGCGGGAGTTCCTACGAGCAGTACTTC
TRBJ2-1,-,-,TRBV30,CAWSVPGEQFF,TGTGCCTGGAGTGTACCCGGGGAGCAGTTCTTC
TRBJ2-1,TRBD1,few,TRBV18,CASSETGENEQFF,TGTGCCAGCTCGGAGACAGGGGAAAATGAGCAGTTCTTC
TRBJ2-2,-,-,TRBV30,CAWRAPTGTGELFF,TGTGCCTGGAGGGCACCCACAGGGACCGGGGAGCTGTTTTTT
TRBJ2-3,-,few,TRBV23-1,CASTLGQISTDTQYF,TGCGCCAGCACTCTCGGACAGATTAGCACAGATACGCAGTATTTT
TRBJ2-7,TRBD2,-,TRBV7-6,CASSLGLAGDEQYF,TGTGCCAGCAGCTTAGGACTAGCGGGAGACGAGCAGTACTTC
TRBJ2-1,TRBD1,-,TRBV10-3,CAIRGTGRHEQFF,TGTGCCATCAGAGGGACAGGGAGGCATGAGCAGTTCTTC
TRBJ1-2,TRBD1,-,TRBV7-9,CASSSRDSSWGYTF,TGTGCCAGCAGCAGCCGGGACAGCTCTTGGGGCTACACCTTC
TRBJ2-1,-,few,TRBV9,CASSGTSAYNEQFF,TGTGCCAGCAGCGGGACATCGGCCTACAATGAGCAGTTCTTC
TRBJ2-7,TRBD2,few,TRBV29-1,CSVGGLAGLYEQYF,TGCAGCGTTGGGGGCCTAGCGGGATTGTACGAGCAGTACTTC
TRBJ2-7,-,-,TRBV25-1,CASSGAGTLTYEQYF,TGTGCCAGCAGTGGGGCCGGGACCCTGACCTACGAGCAGTACTTC
TRBJ2-6,-,few,TRBV6-1,CASRVSSGANVLTF,TGTGCCAGCAGGGTGAGCTCTGGGGCCAACGTCCTGACTTTC
TRBJ2-4,-,few,TRBV9,CASSVASRAAKNIQYF,TGTGCCAGCAGCGTAGCCTCCCGCGCCGCCAAAAACATTCAGTACTTC
TRBJ2-2,-,-,TRBV6-5,CASSPVFAGELFF,TGTGCCAGCAGTCCCGTCTTCGCCGGGGAGCTGTTTTTT